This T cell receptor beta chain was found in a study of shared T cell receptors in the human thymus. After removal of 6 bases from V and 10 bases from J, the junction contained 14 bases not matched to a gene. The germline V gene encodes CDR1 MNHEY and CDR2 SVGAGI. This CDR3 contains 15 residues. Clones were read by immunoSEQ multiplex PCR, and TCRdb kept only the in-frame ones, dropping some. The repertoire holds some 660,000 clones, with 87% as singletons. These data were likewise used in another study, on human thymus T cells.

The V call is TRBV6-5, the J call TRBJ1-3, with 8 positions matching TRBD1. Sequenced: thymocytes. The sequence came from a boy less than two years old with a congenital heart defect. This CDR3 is CASRTIRTGYHTIYF. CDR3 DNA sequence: TGTGCCAGCAGGACAATCCGGACAGGGTACCATACCATATATTTT.